Presented here are 16 T cell receptor beta chains from one specimen sequenced in a study of cytomegalovirus exposure and HLA in healthy donors. The PCR used 60 Vbeta and 13 Jbeta primers. Some clones are missing from TCRdb's copy, which holds only in-frame ones; the method was immunoSEQ multiplex PCR. This table has roughly 140,000 clones, approximately 82% appearing once. Sequenced material: PBMCs. These receptors were collected from a woman aged 60 to 75 in good health and CMV-seropositive.

J is TRBJ2-7 and V is TRBV6-6, with D maybe TRBD2 (5 bases). This CDR3 has 12 amino acids. V was pared by 6 bases and J by 2 bases, with 8 bases between. The germline CDR1 and CDR2 sequences are MNHNY and SVGAGI (reference sequence). The CDR3 loop reads CASSLGTYEQYF. CDR3 coding DNA: TGTGCCAGCAGCCTCGGGACCTACGAGCAGTACTTC.

The CDR3 is CASSLGGGRAYEQYF. The CDR3 DNA reads as TGTGCCAGCAGCTTAGGGGGCGGGAGGGCCTACGAGCAGTACTTC. The V gene is TRBV13, the J gene TRBJ2-7; 9 bases match TRBD2. From germline, CDR1 is PRHDT and CDR2 FYEKMQ (reference sequence). V was clipped by 0 bases and J by 2 bases; unmatched bases: 2. The CDR3 has 15 residues.

The chain has TRBV7-2 and TRBJ1-2; 7 nucleotides match TRBD1. This CDR3 spans 15 amino acids. The germline V gene has CDR1 SGHTA and CDR2 FQGNSA. Germline trimming cut 4 bases from V and 8 bases from J; bases unmatched to any gene: 13. The CDR3 nucleotides read TGTGCCAGCAGCTCCTTTGCACAGGGGCGGAAGGGCTACACCTTC. The encoded protein is CASSSFAQGRKGYTF.

On this clone itself: Distinct nucleotide sequences in the sample also encode this CDR3. J is TRBJ2-5 and V is TRBV7-2, with 8 nucleotides matching TRBD2. This CDR3 is built from 15 residues. CDR1 and CDR2 (germline): SGHTA, FQGNSA. Unmatched junction bases numbered 16, after V lost 4 bases and J lost 12 bases. The CDR3 loop is CASSSGASGSPPKYF. The CDR3 nucleotides read TGTGCCAGCAGCTCCGGCGCCAGCGGGAGTCCTCCAAAGTACTTC.

The rearrangement joins TRBV19 to TRBJ2-3; D perhaps matches TRBD1 (5 bases). CDR1 and CDR2 from the germline V gene are LNHDA and SQIVND (reference sequence). This CDR3 spans 17 amino acids. The V and J ends lost 0 bases and 2 bases respectively, with 15 bases between them. The CDR3 DNA sequence: TGTGCCAGTAGTATAGAGGGGCGTCAATCTAACACAGATACGCAGTATTTT. Translated, it gives CASSIEGRQSNTDTQYF.

The chain couples TRBV7-2 to TRBJ2-7; D gene uncertain. The CDR3 sequence is 14 residues long. V dropped 0 bases and J dropped 4 bases, with 10 bases sitting between them. CDR1 and CDR2 from the germline V gene are SGHTA and FQGNSA. The CDR3 is CASSLAQLPYEQYF. CDR3 bases: TGTGCCAGCAGCTTAGCCCAACTCCCTTACGAGCAGTACTTC.

The genes are TRBV19 and TRBJ1-5, with a weak D call TRBD1 (6 bases). Germline V gene sequence: CDR1 LNHDA, CDR2 SQIVND (reference sequence). CDR3 size: 14 residues. V lost 3 bases, J lost 6 bases, and 12 bases lay in between. This CDR3 is CASSMGGAAQPQHF. The CDR3 bases are TGTGCCAGTAGTATGGGGGGGGCAGCTCAGCCCCAGCATTTT.

The chain carries TRBV7-9 and TRBJ2-5, with 8 bases identical to TRBD1. The junction had 4 bases not matched to a gene; V was cut back by 2 bases and J by 5 bases. CDR1 and CDR2 (germline): SEHNR, FQNEAQ (reference sequence). The CDR3 runs 14 residues. The CDR3 region is CASSLTQGAETQYF. CDR3 sequence (DNA): TGTGCCAGCAGCTTAACGCAGGGGGCTGAGACCCAGTACTTC.

The chain has TRBV29-1 and TRBJ2-1; no reliable D call. Germline-derived CDR1 and CDR2 are SQVTM and ANQGSEA. V was shortened by 4 bases and J by 6 bases, with 10 bases between the two germline ends. CDR3 length: 12 residues. This CDR3 is CSVATPGNEQFF. CDR3 coding DNA: TGCAGCGTTGCAACTCCCGGCAATGAGCAGTTCTTC.

This chain joins TRBV7-9 and TRBJ2-2; no clear D. The CDR3 is 13 amino acids. V was trimmed by 0 bases and J by 4 bases, leaving 3 bases between them. The germline V gene has CDR1 SEHNR and CDR2 FQNEAQ (reference sequence). CDR3 loop: CASSLASTGELFF. The CDR3, as DNA: TGTGCCAGCAGCTTAGCGAGCACCGGGGAGCTGTTTTTT.

Only one count was recorded for this clone. The chain combines TRBV4-3 with TRBJ2-1; TRBD2 aligns across 12 bases. The J segment lost 4 bases and the V segment lost 4 bases, leaving 8 bases of the junction unmatched. The CDR3 extends over 17 amino acids. Germline V CDR1 and CDR2: LGHNA, YSLEER. CDR3 loop: CASSPWTSGDRYNEQFF. The CDR3 nucleotides are TGCGCCAGCAGCCCATGGACTAGCGGGGACCGATACAATGAGCAGTTCTTC.

The rearrangement uses TRBV5-4 and TRBJ1-4; TRBD1 aligns across 10 bases. From germline, CDR1 is SGHNT and CDR2 YYREEE (reference sequence). CDR3 size: 16 residues. V lost 4 bases, J lost 8 bases, and 11 bases stayed unmatched. CDR3 in amino acids: CASSDGQGVVWEKLFF. DNA of the CDR3: TGTGCCAGCAGCGACGGACAGGGGGTAGTATGGGAAAAACTGTTTTTT.

The chain has TRBV28 and TRBJ2-5, with TRBD1 matching 11 bases. This CDR3 contains 15 residues. Germline-derived CDR1 and CDR2 are MDHEN and SYDVKM. V was clipped by 6 bases and J by 2 bases; unmatched bases: 5. Here the CDR3 DNA reads TGTGCCAGCAGAATGGACAGGGGGCTACAAGAGACCCAGTACTTC. Amino acid sequence: CASRMDRGLQETQYF.

The chain combines TRBV5-1 with TRBJ1-2; D gene uncertain. V was shortened by 4 bases and J by 6 bases, with 13 bases between the two germline ends. Per germline, CDR1 SGHRS and CDR2 YFSETQ. The CDR3 is 13 amino acids. The CDR3 region has the DNA TGCGCCAGCAGCCGGACTACTACCCATGGCTACACCTTC. The encoded protein is CASSRTTTHGYTF.

The genes are TRBV19 and TRBJ2-1, with D possibly matching TRBD2 (5 bases). CDR1 and CDR2 (germline): LNHDA, SQIVND (reference sequence). The CDR3 is made up of 16 amino acids. The V gene lost 3 bases and the J gene lost 4 bases, with 16 bases spanning the gap. The DNA for the CDR3 is TGTGCCAGTAGTATTGGCCCGGGGAGTACTTACAATGAGCAGTTCTTC. Encoded protein: CASSIGPGSTYNEQFF.

The chain combines TRBV2 with TRBJ2-5; 10 nucleotides agree with TRBD1. The germline gives CDR1 SNHLY, CDR2 FYNNEI. J gave up 5 bases and V 6 bases, and 9 bases lay outside the gene matches. The CDR3 runs 15 residues. The CDR3 nucleotides are TGTGCCAGCAGCGCCGGGACAGGGGTTAAGGAGACCCAGTACTTC. This gives the protein CASSAGTGVKETQYF.